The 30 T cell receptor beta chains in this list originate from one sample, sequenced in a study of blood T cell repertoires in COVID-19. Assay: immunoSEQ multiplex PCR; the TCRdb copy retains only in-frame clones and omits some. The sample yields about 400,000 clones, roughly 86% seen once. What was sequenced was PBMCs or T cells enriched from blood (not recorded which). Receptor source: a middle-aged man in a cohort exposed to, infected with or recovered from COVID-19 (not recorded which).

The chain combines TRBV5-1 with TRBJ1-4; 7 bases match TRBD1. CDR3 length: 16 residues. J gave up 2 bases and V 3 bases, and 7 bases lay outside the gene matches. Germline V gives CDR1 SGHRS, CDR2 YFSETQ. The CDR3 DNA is TGCGCCAGCAGCTCCGGGACAGATCCGACTAATGAAAAACTGTTTTTT. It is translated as CASSSGTDPTNEKLFF. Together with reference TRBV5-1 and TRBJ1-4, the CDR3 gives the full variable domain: KAGVTQTPRYLIKTRGQQVTLSCSPISGHRSVSWYQQTPGQGLQFLFEYFSETQRNKGNFPGRFSGRQFSNSRSEMNVSTLELGDSALYLCASSSGTDPTNEKLFFGSGTQLSVL.

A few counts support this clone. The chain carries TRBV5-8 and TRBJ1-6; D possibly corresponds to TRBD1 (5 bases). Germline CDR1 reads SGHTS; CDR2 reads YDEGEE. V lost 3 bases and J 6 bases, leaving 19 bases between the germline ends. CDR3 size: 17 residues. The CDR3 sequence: CASSSFGGGTFNSPLHF. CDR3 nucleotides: TGTGCCAGCAGCTCGTTCGGCGGGGGTACTTTTAATTCACCCCTCCACTTT.

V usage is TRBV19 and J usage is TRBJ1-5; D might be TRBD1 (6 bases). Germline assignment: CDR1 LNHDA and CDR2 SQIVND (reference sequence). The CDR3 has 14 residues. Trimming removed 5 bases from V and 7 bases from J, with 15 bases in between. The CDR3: CASSPVGGNQPQHF. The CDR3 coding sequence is TGTGCCAGTAGTCCGGTAGGGGGAAACCAGCCCCAGCATTTT.

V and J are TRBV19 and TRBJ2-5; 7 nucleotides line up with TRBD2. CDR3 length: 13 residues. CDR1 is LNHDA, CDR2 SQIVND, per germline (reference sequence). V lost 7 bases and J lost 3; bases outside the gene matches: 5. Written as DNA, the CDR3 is TGTGCCAGTAATTTCGGGACTAAAGAGACCCAGTACTTC. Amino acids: CASNFGTKETQYF.

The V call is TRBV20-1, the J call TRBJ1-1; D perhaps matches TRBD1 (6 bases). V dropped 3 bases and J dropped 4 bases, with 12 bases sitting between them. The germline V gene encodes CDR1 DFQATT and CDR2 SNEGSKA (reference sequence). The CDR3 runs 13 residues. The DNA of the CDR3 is TGCAGTGCTAGTGGGGGCTCGGTCACTGAAGCTTTCTTT. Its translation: CSASGGSVTEAFF.

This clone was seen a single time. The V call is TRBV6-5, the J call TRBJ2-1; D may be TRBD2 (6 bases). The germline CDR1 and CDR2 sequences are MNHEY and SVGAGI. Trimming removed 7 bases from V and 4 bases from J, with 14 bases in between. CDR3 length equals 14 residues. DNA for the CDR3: TGTGCCAGCAATTCGGGGGAGGTATACAATGAGCAGTTCTTC. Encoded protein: CASNSGEVYNEQFF.

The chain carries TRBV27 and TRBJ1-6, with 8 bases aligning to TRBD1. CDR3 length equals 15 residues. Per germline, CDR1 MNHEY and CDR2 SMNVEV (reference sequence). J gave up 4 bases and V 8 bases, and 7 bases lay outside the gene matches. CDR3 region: CASCDRQGYNSPLHF. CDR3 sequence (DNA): TGTGCCAGCTGTGACCGACAGGGGTATAATTCACCCCTCCACTTT.

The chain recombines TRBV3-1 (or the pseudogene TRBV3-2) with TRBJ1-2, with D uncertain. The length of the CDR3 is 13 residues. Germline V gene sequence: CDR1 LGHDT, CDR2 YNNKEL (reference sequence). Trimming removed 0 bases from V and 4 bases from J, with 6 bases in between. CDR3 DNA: TGTGCCAGCAGCCAAGATCGACTCTATGGCTACACCTTC. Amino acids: CASSQDRLYGYTF.

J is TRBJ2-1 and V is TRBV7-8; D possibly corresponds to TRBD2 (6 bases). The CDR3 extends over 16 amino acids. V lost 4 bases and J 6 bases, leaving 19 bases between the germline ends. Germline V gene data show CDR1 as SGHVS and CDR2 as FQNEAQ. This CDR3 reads CASSYLGGSKGNEQFF. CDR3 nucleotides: TGTGCCAGCAGCTACCTTGGGGGGAGTAAGGGCAATGAGCAGTTCTTC.

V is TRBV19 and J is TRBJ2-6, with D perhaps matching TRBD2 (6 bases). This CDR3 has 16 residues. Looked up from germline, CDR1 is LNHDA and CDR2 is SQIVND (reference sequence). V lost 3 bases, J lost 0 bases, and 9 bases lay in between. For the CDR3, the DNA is TGTGCCAGTAGTATGTTGCGGGGCTCTGGGGCCAACGTCCTGACTTTC. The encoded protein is CASSMLRGSGANVLTF.

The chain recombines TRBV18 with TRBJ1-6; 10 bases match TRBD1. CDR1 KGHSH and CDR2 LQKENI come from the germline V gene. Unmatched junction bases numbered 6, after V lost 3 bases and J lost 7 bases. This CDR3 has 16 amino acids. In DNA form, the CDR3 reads TGTGCCAGCTCACCCAATCCGGGACAGGGGAATTCACCCCTCCACTTT. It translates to CASSPNPGQGNSPLHF.

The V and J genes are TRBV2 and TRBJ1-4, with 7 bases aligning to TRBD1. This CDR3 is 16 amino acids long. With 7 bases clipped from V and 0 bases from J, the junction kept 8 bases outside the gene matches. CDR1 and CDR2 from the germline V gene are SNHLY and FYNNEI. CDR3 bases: TGTGCCAGCACCCAGGGGGGAGAAGCAACTAATGAAAAACTGTTTTTT. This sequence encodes CASTQGGEATNEKLFF.

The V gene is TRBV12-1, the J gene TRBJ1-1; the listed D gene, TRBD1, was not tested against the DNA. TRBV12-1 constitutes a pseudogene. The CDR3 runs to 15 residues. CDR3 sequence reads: CASSFTGAMNTEAFF. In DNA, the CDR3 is TGTGCCAGCAGCTTTACAGGGGCCATGAACACTGAAGCTTTCTTT.

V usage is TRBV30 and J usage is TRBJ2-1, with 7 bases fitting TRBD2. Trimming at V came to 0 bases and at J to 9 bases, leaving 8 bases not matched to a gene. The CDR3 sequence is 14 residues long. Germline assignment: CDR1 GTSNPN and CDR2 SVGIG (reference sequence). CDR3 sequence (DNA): TGTGCCTGGAGTGTTTCGGCGGGAGTTGGTGAGCAGTTCTTC. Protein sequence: CAWSVSAGVGEQFF.

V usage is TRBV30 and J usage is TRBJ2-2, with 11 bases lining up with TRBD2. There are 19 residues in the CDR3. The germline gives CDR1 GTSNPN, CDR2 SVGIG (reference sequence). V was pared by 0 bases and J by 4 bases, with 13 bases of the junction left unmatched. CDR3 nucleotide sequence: TGTGCCTGGAGTGTACGGGCTAGCGGGAGGCATCGCGGCACCGGGGAGCTGTTTTTT. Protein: CAWSVRASGRHRGTGELFF.

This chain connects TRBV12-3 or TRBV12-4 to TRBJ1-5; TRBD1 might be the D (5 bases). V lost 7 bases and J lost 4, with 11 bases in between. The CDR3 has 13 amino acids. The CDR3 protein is CASTWGRNQPQHF. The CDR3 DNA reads TGTGCCAGCACCTGGGGCAGGAATCAGCCCCAGCATTTT.

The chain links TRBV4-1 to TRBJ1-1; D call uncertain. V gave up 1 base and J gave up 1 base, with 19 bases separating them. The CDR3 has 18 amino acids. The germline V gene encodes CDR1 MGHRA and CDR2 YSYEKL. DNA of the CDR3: TGCGCCAGCAGCCAAGGCTCTCAAGCTGGACTCAAGAACACTGAAGCTTTCTTT. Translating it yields CASSQGSQAGLKNTEAFF.

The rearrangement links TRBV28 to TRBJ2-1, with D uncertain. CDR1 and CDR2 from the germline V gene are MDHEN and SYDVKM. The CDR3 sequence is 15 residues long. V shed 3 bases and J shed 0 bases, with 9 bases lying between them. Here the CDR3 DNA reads TGTGCCAGCAGTTTCGAGCCGAGCTCCTACAATGAGCAGTTCTTC. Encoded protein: CASSFEPSSYNEQFF.

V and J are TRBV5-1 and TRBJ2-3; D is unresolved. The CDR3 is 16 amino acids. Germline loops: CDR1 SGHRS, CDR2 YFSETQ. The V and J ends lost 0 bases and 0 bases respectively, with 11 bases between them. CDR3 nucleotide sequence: TGCGCCAGCAGCTTGGGAGACTTCCCTAGCACAGATACGCAGTATTTT. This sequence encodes CASSLGDFPSTDTQYF.

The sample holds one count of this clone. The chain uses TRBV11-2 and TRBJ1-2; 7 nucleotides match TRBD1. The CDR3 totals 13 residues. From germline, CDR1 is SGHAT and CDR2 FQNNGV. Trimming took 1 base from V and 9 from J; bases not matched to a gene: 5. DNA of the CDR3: TGTGCCAGCAGCTTAGGACAGGGCGATCGCTACACCTTC. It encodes CASSLGQGDRYTF.

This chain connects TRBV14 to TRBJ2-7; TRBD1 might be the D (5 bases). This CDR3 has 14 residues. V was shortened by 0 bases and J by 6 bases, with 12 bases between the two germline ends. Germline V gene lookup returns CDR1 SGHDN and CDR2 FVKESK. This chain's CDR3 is CASSQEDWGSEQYF. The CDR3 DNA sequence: TGTGCCAGCAGCCAAGAAGATTGGGGCTCCGAGCAGTACTTC.

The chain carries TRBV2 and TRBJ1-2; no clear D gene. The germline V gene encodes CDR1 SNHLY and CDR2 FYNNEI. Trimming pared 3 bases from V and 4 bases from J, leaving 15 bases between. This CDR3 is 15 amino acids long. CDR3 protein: CASSERRRRGYGYTF. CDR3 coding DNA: TGTGCCAGCAGTGAGAGGAGGCGTCGGGGCTATGGCTACACCTTC.

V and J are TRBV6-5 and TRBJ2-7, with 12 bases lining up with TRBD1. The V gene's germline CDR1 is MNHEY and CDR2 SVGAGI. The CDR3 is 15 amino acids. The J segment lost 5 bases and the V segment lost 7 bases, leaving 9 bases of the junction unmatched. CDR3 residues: CASILGGTGGHEQYF. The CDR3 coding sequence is TGTGCCAGCATTCTGGGGGGGACAGGGGGCCACGAGCAGTACTTC.

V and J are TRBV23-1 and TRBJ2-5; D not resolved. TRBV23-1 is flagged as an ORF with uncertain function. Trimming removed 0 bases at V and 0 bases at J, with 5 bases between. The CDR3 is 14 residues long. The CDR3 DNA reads TGCGCCAGCAGTCAATCTCACAACCAAGAGACCCAGTACTTC. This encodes CASSQSHNQETQYF.

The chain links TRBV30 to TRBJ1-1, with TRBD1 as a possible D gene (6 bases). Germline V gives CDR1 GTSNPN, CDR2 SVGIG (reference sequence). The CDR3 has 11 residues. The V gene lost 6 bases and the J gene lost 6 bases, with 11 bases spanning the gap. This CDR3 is CACPGEPEAFF. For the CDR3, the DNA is TGTGCCTGCCCAGGGGAACCTGAAGCTTTCTTT.

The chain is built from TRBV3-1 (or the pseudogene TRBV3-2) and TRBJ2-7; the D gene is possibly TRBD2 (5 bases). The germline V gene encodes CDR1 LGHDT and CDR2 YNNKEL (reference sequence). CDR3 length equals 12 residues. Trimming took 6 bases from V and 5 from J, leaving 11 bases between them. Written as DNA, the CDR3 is TGTGCCAGCAGTCACCACGGGGACGAGCAGTACTTC. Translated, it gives CASSHHGDEQYF.

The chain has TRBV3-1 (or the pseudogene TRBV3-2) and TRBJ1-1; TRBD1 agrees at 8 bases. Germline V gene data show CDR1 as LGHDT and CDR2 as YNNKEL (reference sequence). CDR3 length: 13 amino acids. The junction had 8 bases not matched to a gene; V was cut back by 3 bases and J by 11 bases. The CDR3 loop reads CASSQGPTGAAFF. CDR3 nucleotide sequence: TGTGCCAGCAGCCAGGGCCCGACAGGGGCGGCTTTCTTT.

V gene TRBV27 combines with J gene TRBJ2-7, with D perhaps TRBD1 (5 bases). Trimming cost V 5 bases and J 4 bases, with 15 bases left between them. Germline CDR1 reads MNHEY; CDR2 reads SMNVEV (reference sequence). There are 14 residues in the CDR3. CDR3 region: CASSPILGAYEQYF. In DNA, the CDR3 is TGTGCCAGCAGTCCGATTTTAGGGGCGTACGAGCAGTACTTC.

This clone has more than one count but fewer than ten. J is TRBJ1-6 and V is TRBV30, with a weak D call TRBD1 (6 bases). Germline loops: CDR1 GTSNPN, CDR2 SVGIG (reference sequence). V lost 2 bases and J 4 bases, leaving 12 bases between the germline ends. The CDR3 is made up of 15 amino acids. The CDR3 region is CAWSHGQTYNSPLHF. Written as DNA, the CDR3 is TGTGCCTGGAGTCACGGACAGACTTATAATTCACCCCTCCACTTT.

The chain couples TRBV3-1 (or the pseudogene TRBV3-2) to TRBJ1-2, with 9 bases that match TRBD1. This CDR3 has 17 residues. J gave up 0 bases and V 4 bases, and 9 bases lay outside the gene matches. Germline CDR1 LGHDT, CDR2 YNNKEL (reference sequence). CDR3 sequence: CASSLRTGDRSNYGYTF. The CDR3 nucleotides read TGTGCCAGCAGCCTCCGGACAGGGGACCGCTCTAACTATGGCTACACCTTC.